The 18 T cell receptor beta chains presented below share a single source sample, sequenced in a study of early stage breast cancer tumors. Data came from immunoSEQ multiplex PCR; TCRdb stores just in-frame clones and leaves some out. The sample includes around 40,000 clones, approximately 74% of them seen just once. Sequenced material: blood. These receptors were collected from a person in their sixties with breast cancer.

The table lists this clone with a few counts. The chain employs TRBV7-9 and TRBJ1-2, with 7 bases fitting TRBD1. CDR3 size: 15 residues. The V gene's germline CDR1 is SEHNR and CDR2 FQNEAQ (reference sequence). V was clipped by 3 bases and J by 4 bases; unmatched bases: 8. The CDR3 spells CASSFSETGIYGYTF. The DNA for the CDR3 is TGTGCCAGCAGCTTCTCCGAGACAGGGATCTATGGCTACACCTTC.

The chain recombines TRBV15 with TRBJ2-3; weak D call: TRBD1 (5 bases). Trimming cost V 0 bases and J 6 bases, with 13 bases left between them. The CDR3 has 15 amino acids. The V gene's germline CDR1 is LNHNV and CDR2 YYDKDF (reference sequence). CDR3 amino acids: CATSRDPGRTDTQYF. As DNA, the CDR3 is TGTGCCACCAGCAGAGATCCAGGGCGGACCGATACGCAGTATTTT.

The chain links TRBV4-1 to TRBJ2-7; D not certain. Germline V gene data show CDR1 as MGHRA and CDR2 as YSYEKL. Trimming left V 0 bases short and J 7 bases short, with 13 bases between. This CDR3 has 14 residues. The CDR3 sequence is CASSQEDGLREQYF. The CDR3 DNA sequence: TGCGCCAGCAGCCAAGAAGACGGCCTACGGGAGCAGTACTTC.

The chain carries TRBV7-2 and TRBJ1-5; D perhaps matches TRBD1 (6 bases). The V and J ends lost 2 bases and 1 base respectively, with 9 bases between them. Germline-derived CDR1 and CDR2 are SGHTA and FQGNSA. This CDR3 has 15 amino acids. In DNA form, the CDR3 reads TGTGCCAGCAGCTTACAGAGGGGGAGCAATCAGCCCCAGCATTTT. It codes for CASSLQRGSNQPQHF.

The V and J genes are TRBV6-5 and TRBJ1-4, with a tentative D call TRBD1 (5 bases). This CDR3 has 12 residues. CDR1 is MNHEY, CDR2 SVGAGI, per germline. V was pared by 5 bases and J by 8 bases, with 9 bases between. The CDR3 DNA is TGTGCCAGCAGTAACCGGGGGGAAAAACTGTTTTTT. Protein sequence: CASSNRGEKLFF.

The chain couples TRBV18 to TRBJ2-7, with a tentative D call TRBD1 (5 bases). Per germline, CDR1 KGHSH and CDR2 LQKENI. V was trimmed by 3 bases and J by 0 bases, leaving 9 bases between them. The CDR3 is 14 amino acids. CDR3 nucleotides: TGTGCCAGCTCACCCCAGACAGCCTCCTACGAGCAGTACTTC. Translating gives CASSPQTASYEQYF.

The rearrangement uses TRBV7-2 and TRBJ1-6; TRBD1 is a possible D gene (5 bases). The germline V gene has CDR1 SGHTA and CDR2 FQGNSA. CDR3 length equals 13 residues. Trimming took 5 bases from V and 7 from J, leaving 9 bases between them. DNA of the CDR3: TGTGCCAGCAGCCCGACAGCCAATTCACCCCTCCACTTT. Translating it yields CASSPTANSPLHF.

The chain is built from TRBV4-1 and TRBJ1-1; 9 nucleotides line up with TRBD1. Germline CDR1 MGHRA, CDR2 YSYEKL. CDR3 length equals 14 residues. Trimming took 1 base from V and 6 from J; bases not matched to a gene: 3. CDR3 loop: CASSQGQGVAEAFF. CDR3 sequence (DNA): TGCGCCAGCAGCCAAGGACAGGGGGTGGCTGAAGCTTTCTTT.

The chain employs TRBV21-1 and TRBJ1-2. TRBV21-1 is a pseudogene. The CDR3 length is 15 residues. CDR3 coding DNA: TGTGCCAGCAGCCGAAAGGCCAGCGGGAGCTATGGCTACACCTTC. This translates into CASSRKASGSYGYTF.

This clone has just a few counts. The J gene is TRBJ1-1, the V gene TRBV7-9; D possibly corresponds to TRBD1 (5 bases). With 0 bases removed from V and 7 bases from J, the gap between germline ends came to 15 bases. The V gene's germline CDR1 is SEHNR and CDR2 FQNEAQ (reference sequence). The CDR3 runs 15 residues. This chain's CDR3 is CASSLAGTVGFEAFF. The CDR3 DNA reads as TGTGCCAGCAGCTTAGCGGGGACGGTAGGGTTTGAAGCTTTCTTT.

The J gene is TRBJ2-2, the V gene TRBV27; 10 bases fit TRBD1. Germline CDR1 MNHEY, CDR2 SMNVEV (reference sequence). This CDR3 comprises 15 residues. The ends lost 6 bases at V and 0 bases at J; junction bases unmatched: 1. The CDR3 DNA sequence: TGTGCCAGCAGGGGGACAGGGGCGAACACCGGGGAGCTGTTTTTT. Translated, it gives CASRGTGANTGELFF.

The DNA for the CDR3 is TGTGCCAGCATGAGAGACGGCCGCGGGTTGGAAAAACTGTTTTTT. Translation gives CASMRDGRGLEKLFF. The gene calls are TRBV2 and TRBJ1-4; D is unresolved. The CDR3 is made up of 15 amino acids. Trimming removed 7 bases from V and 8 bases from J, with 20 bases in between. From germline, CDR1 is SNHLY and CDR2 FYNNEI. The whole variable domain, filled in from reference TRBV2 and TRBJ1-4, reads EPEVTQTPSHQVTQMGQEVILRCVPISNHLYFYWYRQILGQKVEFLVSFYNNEISEKSEIFDDQFSVERPDGSNFTLKIRSTKLEDSAMYFCASMRDGRGLEKLFFGSGTQLSVL.

CDR3 region: CASSLMMGDEQFF. CDR3 nucleotides: TGTGCCAGCAGCTTAATGATGGGGGATGAGCAGTTCTTC. The gene calls are TRBV7-3 and TRBJ2-1; D could derive from TRBD1 or TRBD2 (5 bases each). In germline, CDR1 is SGHTA, CDR2 FQGTGA. Trimming removed 1 base from V and 8 bases from J, with 9 bases in between. The CDR3 runs to 13 residues. Full variable domain (rest looked up from reference TRBV7-3 and TRBJ2-1): GAGVSQTPSNKVTEKGKYVELRCDPISGHTALYWYRQSLGQGPEFLIYFQGTGAADDSGLPNDRFFAVRPEGSVSTLKIQRTERGDSAVYLCASSLMMGDEQFFGPGTRLTVL.

The chain links TRBV10-3 to TRBJ2-3; TRBD2 aligns across 10 bases. The length of the CDR3 is 15 residues. Looked up from germline, CDR1 is ENHRY and CDR2 is SYGVKD. The V gene end was trimmed by 8 bases and the J gene end by 0 bases; junction bases not matched to a gene: 5. CDR3 sequence (DNA): TGTGCCATCGGGGGACTAGCGCTTAGCACAGATACGCAGTATTTT. It yields the protein CAIGGLALSTDTQYF.

The CDR3 is CASSQGSSNYGYTF. CDR3 DNA: TGTGCCAGCTCACAGGGGTCATCTAACTATGGCTACACCTTC. This chain joins TRBV30 and TRBJ1-2; 7 positions match TRBD1. Germline V gene data show CDR1 as GTSNPN and CDR2 as SVGIG (reference sequence). This CDR3 spans 14 amino acids. Trimming at V came to 8 bases and at J to 0 bases, leaving 9 bases not matched to a gene.

The gene calls are TRBV19 and TRBJ1-5; no reliable D call. V gave up 5 bases and J gave up 0 bases, with 2 bases separating them. Per the germline V gene, CDR1 is LNHDA and CDR2 is SQIVND (reference sequence). This CDR3 contains 12 residues. This CDR3 reads CASSLSNQPQHF. The DNA for the CDR3 is TGTGCCAGTAGTCTTAGCAATCAGCCCCAGCATTTT.

The chain is built from TRBV19 and TRBJ2-3, with D hard to call. V was cut by 4 bases and J by 1 base, with 9 bases left in between. CDR3 size: 14 residues. CDR1 and CDR2 (germline): LNHDA, SQIVND (reference sequence). The CDR3 region is CASSTDTRTDTQYF. The CDR3 DNA reads TGTGCCAGTAGTACCGACACCCGCACAGATACGCAGTATTTT. The full variable domain, in which reference TRBV19 and TRBJ2-3 provide the parts outside the CDR3, is DGGITQSPKYLFRKEGQNVTLSCEQNLNHDAMYWYRQDPGQGLRLIYYSQIVNDFQKGDIAEGYSVSREKKESFPLTVTSAQKNPTAFYLCASSTDTRTDTQYFGPGTRLTVL.

The genes are TRBV5-8 and TRBJ1-2; D is unclear. Trimming took 6 bases from V and 4 from J, leaving 13 bases between them. Germline values: CDR1 SGHTS, CDR2 YDEGEE. The CDR3 runs 13 residues. The CDR3 sequence: CASTQGATYGYTF. CDR3 DNA: TGTGCCAGCACCCAAGGCGCGACCTATGGCTACACCTTC.